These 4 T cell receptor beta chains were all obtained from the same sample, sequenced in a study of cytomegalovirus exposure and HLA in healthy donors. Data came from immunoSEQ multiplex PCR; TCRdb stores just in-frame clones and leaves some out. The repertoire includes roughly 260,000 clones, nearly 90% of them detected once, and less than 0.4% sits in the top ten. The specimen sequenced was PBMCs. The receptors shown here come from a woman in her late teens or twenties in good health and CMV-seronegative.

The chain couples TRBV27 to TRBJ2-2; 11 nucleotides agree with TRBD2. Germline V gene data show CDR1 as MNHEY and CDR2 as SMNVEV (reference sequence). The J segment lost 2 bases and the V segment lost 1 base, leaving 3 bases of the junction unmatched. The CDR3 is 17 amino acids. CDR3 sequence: CASSLLAGGDNTGELFF. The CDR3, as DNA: TGTGCCAGCAGTTTATTAGCGGGGGGGGATAACACCGGGGAGCTGTTTTTT.

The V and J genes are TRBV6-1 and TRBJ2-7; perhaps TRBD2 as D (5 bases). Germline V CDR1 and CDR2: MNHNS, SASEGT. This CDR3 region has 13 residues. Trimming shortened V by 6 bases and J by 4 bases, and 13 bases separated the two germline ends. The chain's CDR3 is CASRARTGYEQYV. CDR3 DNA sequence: TGTGCCAGCAGGGCCCGGACGGGATACGAGCAGTACGTC.

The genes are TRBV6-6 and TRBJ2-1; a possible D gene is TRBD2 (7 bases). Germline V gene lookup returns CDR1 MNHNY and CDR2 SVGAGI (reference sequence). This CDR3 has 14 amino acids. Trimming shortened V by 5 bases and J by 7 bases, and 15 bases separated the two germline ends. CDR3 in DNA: TGTGCCAGCAGTGGAGGGGGGGCCGGGAATGAGCAGTTCTTC. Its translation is CASSGGGAGNEQFF.

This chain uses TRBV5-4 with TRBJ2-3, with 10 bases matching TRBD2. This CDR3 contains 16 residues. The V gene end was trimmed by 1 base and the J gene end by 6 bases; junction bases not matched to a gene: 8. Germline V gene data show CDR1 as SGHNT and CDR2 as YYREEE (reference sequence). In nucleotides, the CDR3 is TGTGCCAGCAGCTTGTTCCAGCCAGCGGGGGGGGATACGCAGTATTTT. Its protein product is CASSLFQPAGGDTQYF.